This TCR beta chain was sequenced during a study of technical replicates of blood from a handful of donors. CDR3 length: 17 amino acids. This table comes from immunoSEQ multiplex PCR, and its TCRdb copy is limited to in-frame clones, with some not included. The sample contains approximately 85,000 clones, roughly 94% of which appear only once. The chain couples TRBV21-1 to TRBJ2-1; the tabulated D call, TRBD1, remains unverified against the DNA. TRBV21-1 is assigned pseudogene status. Sequenced input: T cells isolated from PBMCs. This sequence originates from a human donor in good health. CDR3 amino acids: CASSKGRDRGLFNEQFF. In DNA form, the CDR3 reads TGTGCCAGCAGCAAAGGTCGCGACAGGGGTTTATTTAATGAGCAGTTCTTC.